The 2 T cell receptor beta chains in this list originate from one sample, sequenced in a study of identical twins. TCRdb independently ran MiXCR on the 5' RACE reads; one entry per CDR3 protein. The data contain a few hundred thousand distinct CDR3 sequences, 8% to 9.5% of them singletons. These data were also reused for a study on yellow fever vaccine responses in identical twins.

Sequenced input: CD8+ T cells sorted from blood. The receptors stem from a woman aged 18 to 35 in good health.

J is TRBJ2-2 and V is TRBV7-6; TRBD2 matches 8 bases. The ends lost 1 base at V and 7 bases at J; junction bases unmatched: 8. The CDR3 is 16 amino acids. The germline V gene encodes CDR1 SGHVS and CDR2 FNYEAQ. In nucleotides, the CDR3 is TGTGCCAGCAGCTTAGAGCCAGCGGGAGTTGGCGGGGAGCTGTTTTTT. It yields the protein CASSLEPAGVGGELFF.

This clonotype was observed at least ten times. The chain uses TRBV15 and TRBJ2-1; D possibly matches TRBD1 or TRBD2 (5 bases each). The CDR3 has 15 residues. The germline V and J ends were trimmed by 6 bases and 2 bases, with 14 bases remaining between them. CDR1 is LNHNV and CDR2 is YYDKDF in the germline V gene (reference sequence). CDR3 loop: CATSSRGEPYNEQFF. CDR3 coding DNA: TGTGCCACCAGTAGTCGGGGCGAACCCTACAATGAGCAGTTCTTC.